Presented here are 2 T cell receptor beta chains from one specimen sequenced in a study of blood T cell repertoires in COVID-19. Produced via immunoSEQ multiplex PCR; TCRdb's table is partial and in-frame only. This repertoire shows 150,000 or so clones, 70% to 85% found once; its top ten account for roughly 15%. Source material: PBMCs or T cells enriched from blood (not recorded which). Receptor source: a man aged 50 to 59 who had recovered from COVID-19.

The V gene is TRBV3-1 (or the pseudogene TRBV3-2), the J gene TRBJ2-7; 10 bases map to TRBD2. This CDR3 region has 15 residues. V lost 4 bases, J lost 0 bases, and 3 bases stayed unmatched. CDR1 and CDR2 from the germline V gene are LGHDT and YNNKEL (reference sequence). The CDR3 loop is CASSRGLAVSYEQYF. For the CDR3, the DNA is TGTGCCAGCAGCCGAGGACTAGCGGTCTCCTACGAGCAGTACTTC.

The rearrangement uses TRBV21-1 and TRBJ1-4. TRBV21-1 is a recognized pseudogene. The CDR3 is 14 residues long. CDR3 nucleotide sequence: TGTGCCAGCAGCAAGGAGGCCCTTAATGAAAAACTGTTTTTT. Its protein product is CASSKEALNEKLFF.